Each of the 13 T cell receptor beta chains below was sequenced from the same sample in a study of shared clonotypes between healthy human individuals (dated by TCRdb to 2018 to 2021). Library preparation was by the immunoSEQ multiplex PCR assay. TCRdb took this table from immuneACCESS and kept in-frame rearrangements with V and J called. Such tables lack part of the clones; where checked against another copy, unresolved V genes explain under half of the gap, and the rest is unexplained. This sample comprises 2 million to 2.5 million clones, roughly 92% of them detected only once. 0.3% to 0.4% of the sample rests with the top ten. The material sequenced was naive CD4+ T cells from PBMCs. The meaning of the sample's cell subset or site label: CD45RA+ positively selected. These receptors were collected from a man younger than 35 in good health. Some clones in this sample may be carry-over from other donors' samples.

V is TRBV25-1 and J is TRBJ2-2, with TRBD2 matching over 9 bases. V shed 3 bases, J shed 7 bases, and the junction held 12 bases outside the gene matches. Germline CDR1 reads MGHDK; CDR2 reads SYGVNS. The CDR3 contains 17 residues. Here the CDR3 reads CASSDPSGRFKGGELFF. The CDR3 DNA reads as TGTGCCAGCAGTGATCCCAGCGGGAGGTTTAAGGGCGGGGAGCTGTTTTTT.

This rearrangement joins TRBV6-5 to TRBJ1-2, with 7 bases identical to TRBD1. This CDR3 is 15 amino acids long. Looked up from germline, CDR1 is MNHEY and CDR2 is SVGAGI. Trimming removed 5 bases from V and 6 bases from J; junction bases left unmatched: 12. This CDR3 reads CASSIRGTGENGYTF. The CDR3 DNA sequence: TGTGCCAGCAGTATCAGGGGGACGGGGGAAAATGGCTACACCTTC.

The chain has TRBV28 and TRBJ1-1; D remains unclear. CDR3 length: 13 residues. Germline V gene data show CDR1 as MDHEN and CDR2 as SYDVKM. Trimming cost V 6 bases and J 2 bases, with 10 bases left between them. The CDR3 nucleotides read TGTGCCAGCAGGGAATGGCGAAACACTGAAGCTTTCTTT. It is translated as CASREWRNTEAFF.

The CDR3 region is CATSRDSSGTETQYF. The CDR3 DNA is TGTGCCACCAGCAGAGATTCATCGGGAACGGAGACCCAGTACTTC. The V gene is TRBV15, the J gene TRBJ2-5, with D possibly TRBD2 on 5 matching bases. This CDR3 is 15 amino acids long. V lost 0 bases to trimming and J lost 5 bases, with 13 bases between them. The germline gives CDR1 LNHNV, CDR2 YYDKDF (reference sequence).

This clone was recorded once. The chain links TRBV15 to TRBJ2-5; unclear D gene. CDR1 is LNHNV, CDR2 YYDKDF, per germline (reference sequence). Trimming cost V 0 bases and J 9 bases, with 17 bases left between them. The CDR3 contains 15 residues. The CDR3 reads CATSRDKGPAGAQYF. CDR3 nucleotides: TGTGCCACCAGCAGAGATAAAGGCCCCGCCGGAGCCCAGTACTTC.

V is TRBV30 and J is TRBJ1-6; D remains unclear. V lost 3 bases and J 7 bases, leaving 13 bases between the germline ends. This CDR3 region has 14 residues. Germline CDR1 reads GTSNPN; CDR2 reads SVGIG (reference sequence). As DNA, the CDR3 is TGTGCCTGGAGCCTAGAACTCACCAATTCACCCCTCCACTTT. It yields the protein CAWSLELTNSPLHF.

This clone was recorded once. The chain is built from TRBV7-2 and TRBJ2-1; TRBD1 matches 9 bases. V shed 7 bases and J 7 bases; nucleotides not matched to a gene: 11. This CDR3 comprises 15 residues. Germline CDR1 SGHTA, CDR2 FQGNSA. The CDR3 here is CASNGQGTYLNEQFF. The DNA of the CDR3 is TGTGCCAGCAACGGACAGGGGACTTATCTAAATGAGCAGTTCTTC.

Points on this clone: At the DNA level, this CDR3 is encoded by other sequences in the same sample as well. The rearrangement uses TRBV6-6 and TRBJ2-7, with 7 bases lining up with TRBD1. J lost 2 bases, V lost 0 bases, and 1 base had no gene match. The CDR3 runs to 14 residues. Germline loops: CDR1 MNHNY, CDR2 SVGAGI (reference sequence). CDR3 amino acids: CASSYSTGTYEQYF. The CDR3 DNA reads as TGTGCCAGCAGTTACTCGACAGGGACCTACGAGCAGTACTTC.

The V and J genes are TRBV9 and TRBJ2-1, with D uncertain. Trimming stripped 6 bases from V and 7 bases from J, with 17 bases between. Germline loops: CDR1 SGDLS, CDR2 YYNGEE. CDR3 length: 14 amino acids. DNA for the CDR3: TGTGCCAGCACCCCTGGCGGCCGGGTGAATGAGCAGTTCTTC. This encodes CASTPGGRVNEQFF. The whole variable domain, remainder taken from reference TRBV9 and TRBJ2-1, is DSGVTQTPKHLITATGQRVTLRCSPRSGDLSVYWYQQSLDQGLQFLIQYYNGEERAKGNILERFSAQQFPDLHSELNLSSLELGDSALYFCASTPGGRVNEQFFGPGTRLTVL.

The chain links TRBV9 to TRBJ2-3, with 8 bases identical to TRBD1. Unmatched junction bases numbered 8, after V lost 2 bases and J lost 6 bases. The CDR3 has 15 residues. Germline V gene sequence: CDR1 SGDLS, CDR2 YYNGEE. Here the CDR3 reads CASSVQGATSDTQYF. The DNA for the CDR3 is TGTGCCAGCAGCGTTCAGGGGGCGACCTCTGATACGCAGTATTTT.

This clone is a singleton in its sample. V gene TRBV5-4 combines with J gene TRBJ1-1; D possibly corresponds to TRBD1 (6 bases). The CDR3 has 15 amino acids. V was clipped by 5 bases and J by 6 bases, with 20 bases between them. Germline loops: CDR1 SGHNT, CDR2 YYREEE (reference sequence). This CDR3 reads CASRRLGAGAAEAFF. In DNA, the CDR3 is TGTGCCAGCAGGCGGCTAGGGGCGGGGGCCGCTGAAGCTTTCTTT.

The CDR3 protein is CAITRALDGYTF. The CDR3 nucleotides read TGTGCCATCACGAGAGCCCTGGATGGCTACACCTTC. The chain carries TRBV10-3 and TRBJ1-2; D is unclear. CDR1 and CDR2 from the germline V gene are ENHRY and SYGVKD. The CDR3 sequence is 12 residues long. Between the trimmed V and J ends, which lost 7 bases and 6 bases, there was a span of 12 bases.

As concerns this clone: The same CDR3 arises from other DNA sequences in this sample as well. The V and J genes are TRBV5-1 and TRBJ1-1; D perhaps matches TRBD1 (5 bases). CDR3 size: 13 residues. Trimming pared 4 bases from V and 8 bases from J, leaving 15 bases between. Per germline, CDR1 SGHRS and CDR2 YFSETQ. Written as DNA, the CDR3 is TGCGCCAGCAGCCTTCTCCCCGAGGGGGAAGCTTTCTTT. Its protein product is CASSLLPEGEAFF.